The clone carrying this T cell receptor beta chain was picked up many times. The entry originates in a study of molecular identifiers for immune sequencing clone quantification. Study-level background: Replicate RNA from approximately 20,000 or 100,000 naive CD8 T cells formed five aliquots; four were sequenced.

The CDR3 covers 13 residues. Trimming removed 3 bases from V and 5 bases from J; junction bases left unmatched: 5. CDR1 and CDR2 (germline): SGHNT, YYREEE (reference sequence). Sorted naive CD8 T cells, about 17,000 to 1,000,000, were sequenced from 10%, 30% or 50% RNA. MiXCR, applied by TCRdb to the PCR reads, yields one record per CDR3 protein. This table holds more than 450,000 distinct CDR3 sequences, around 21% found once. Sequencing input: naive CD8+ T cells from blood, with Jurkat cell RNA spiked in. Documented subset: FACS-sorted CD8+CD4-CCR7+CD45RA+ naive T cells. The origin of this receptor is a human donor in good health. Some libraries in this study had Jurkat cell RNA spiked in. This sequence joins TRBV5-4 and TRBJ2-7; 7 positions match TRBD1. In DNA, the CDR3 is TGTGCCAGCAGCTATCAGGGGGTCGACGAGCAGTACTTC. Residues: CASSYQGVDEQYF.